This T cell receptor beta chain was documented in a study of vaccination effects on CD4 cells after COVID-19 (dated by TCRdb to 2022 to 2024). General notes on the study: Each participant got two doses of an mRNA SARS-CoV-2 vaccine, either BNT162b2 or mRNA-1273. In both COVID-19 convalescent patients and infection-naive vaccine recipients, the study compared SARS-CoV-2 spike-specific CD4+ TCR repertoires from before mRNA vaccination with those from after it. The full study included fewer than eleven COVID-19 convalescent patients and a few SARS-CoV-2-naive healthy vaccine recipients. In the study, cultures from other donors were sequenced using the Oncomine TCR Beta short-read assay on an Illumina iSeq 100.

The library was prepared using the immunoSEQ multiplex PCR assay. DNA from the cultured and isolated CD4+ T cells underwent TCR beta CDR3 sequencing. Processing in the source paper ran as follows. Non-productive TCR sequences were removed and reads were trimmed to the CDR3 region, keeping CDR3s of at least 7 amino acids. Antigen-specific clonotypes were identified using the MANAFEST web app by comparison of expansion in peptide wells against reference cultures. For clones to be considered positive, expansion at FDR<0.05 versus reference and all other wells, an odds ratio above 5, and a frequency above 0.1% in two replicate wells were required. Clonotypes significantly expanded in SARS-CoV-2 spike wells and in at least one common cold coronavirus spike condition were defined as cross-reactive. Using the stringdist R package, CDR3 similarity was measured by Levenshtein distance, and unrooted trees were constructed with ape in R 3.6.1. TCRdb retrieved this table from immuneACCESS and kept in-frame rearrangements only. Not all clones are present; in checked studies, unresolved V genes account for under half, and no reason is known for the remainder. The D gene and trimming were derived from the DNA, and the V and J assignments and clone size from that table. The sample records 70,000 to 75,000 clones, roughly 70% of which are singletons. The ten largest clonotypes hold 4% of the sample.

Worth noting for this clone: Its binding antigen is unknown. No base qualities exist here, and no much larger clone lies one base off it.

From the germline V gene (reference sequence), CDR1 is WNHNN and CDR2 is SYGVQD. The CDR3 covers 13 residues, taking in both the cysteine and the phenylalanine. The sequence is cut down to CDR3 DNA, 39 bases in frame from base 1. V gives up 8 bases and J gives up 0 bases, and the segment between their germline ends measures 10 bases. What the study reported, not specific to this receptor: At late post-vaccination timepoints, both infection-induced and vaccine-induced clones showed marked clonal contraction, consistent with waning T cell responses. Only a small number of convalescent patients were included, and no early post-infection timepoints were available, which limited the study. Among healthy vaccine recipients, nearly all vaccine-induced clones were SARS-CoV-2 mono-reactive, and only 1 of 255 was cross-reactive with common cold coronaviruses.

In the ViraFEST assay, PBMC were stimulated with viral peptide pools, and antigen-specific CD4+ T cell clonotypes were then identified by expansion using TCR sequencing. After approximately 11 days of culture, CD4+ T cells were isolated with the EasySep CD4+ T cell isolation kit. The absence of prior SARS-CoV-2 infection in healthy vaccine recipients was confirmed by negative nucleocapsid antibodies before and after vaccination. Approximately 2.1 million PBMC per well were cultured in IMDM with around 5.3% human AB serum, 10 IU/ml IL-2 and gentamicin, plus 10 ug/ml peptides. Half of the culture medium was replaced with fresh IL-2-containing medium on days 3 and 7. Unless otherwise noted, each peptide stimulation condition was cultured in triplicate wells. Using Ficoll-Paque Plus gradient centrifugation, PBMC were separated from whole blood and then either used fresh or cryopreserved at -140C. The spike proteins of SARS-CoV-2 and of the common cold coronaviruses HCoV-NL63, HCoV-OC43 and HCoV-229E were spanned by overlapping peptide pools. The QIAamp micro DNA kit was used to extract genomic DNA from the cultured CD4+ T cells.

Sequences were derived from CD4+ T cells from PBMCs cultured with HCoV-OC43 spike peptides, sampled before COVID-19 vaccination. Interpreted using the paper, the cell subset or site label stands for: HCoV-OC43 spike overlapping peptide pool stimulation. This receptor chain uses TRBV10-1 and TRBJ1-1; the D gene lacks a confident call. This sequence originates from a human donor who received a COVID-19 vaccine. The DNA reads TGCGCCAGCTCCGCCAGGTTGAACACTGAAGCTTTCTTT. It translates to CASSARLNTEAFF.